The 17 T cell receptor beta chains below all came from one sample that was sequenced in a study of Graves' ophthalmopathy and Graves' hyperthyroidism (dated 2018 in TCRdb). The data were produced on an Illumina HiSeq 2000. For repertoire sequencing, TCR beta CDR3 regions were amplified from RNA transcripts. HTBI primers and the Qiagen OneStep RT-PCR kit were used in a first-round RT-PCR, which was followed by a second-round multiplex PCR, size selection and purification. In-frame beta chains were kept once TCRdb had trimmed the public reads at Q25 with fastp and called clones with MiXCR. Duplicate CDR3 protein sequences are folded into a single record with the most common DNA and genes. The sample records 400,000 to 450,000 distinct CDR3 sequences, 20% to 25% of which are singletons. Under 3% of the sample is held by the ten biggest clonotypes. Material: peripheral blood. The source is a woman aged 18-29 years with stable Graves' hyperthyroidism. Donor details come from another sample of the same person, matched by shared clones.

The rearrangement joins TRBV28 to TRBJ1-1; TRBD1 agrees at 9 bases. This CDR3 has 13 amino acids. V shed 5 bases and J 12 bases; nucleotides not matched to a gene: 10. CDR1 is MDHEN, CDR2 SYDVKM, per germline. The CDR3 is CASSEGQGKMTFF. CDR3 in DNA: TGTGCCAGCAGTGAGGGACAGGGAAAAATGACTTTCTTT.

In this sample, this clonotype turned up many times. The J gene is TRBJ2-5, the V gene TRBV27, with TRBD2 matching over 12 bases. CDR1 and CDR2 (germline): MNHEY, SMNVEV (reference sequence). Losses at the gene ends were 5 bases for V and 5 bases for J; bases not matched to a gene: 9. This CDR3 comprises 16 residues. The CDR3 DNA reads TGTGCCAGCAGTCCCTCGACTAGCGGGAGTGGTGAGACCCAGTACTTC. Translated, it gives CASSPSTSGSGETQYF.

This clonotype came up a few times. This chain uses TRBV12-3 or TRBV12-4 with TRBJ2-5; D is ambiguous. V was clipped by 3 bases and J by 5 bases, with 10 bases between them. The CDR3 loop spans 13 amino acids. The CDR3 nucleotides are TGTGCCAGCAGTTTCACGGGCCCCGAGACCCAGTACTTC. As protein: CASSFTGPETQYF.

This clonotype was detected ten times or more. The CDR3 DNA is TGTGCCAGCAGCTTGGGACTAGCGGGAGGTCCCCAAGAGACCCAGTACTTC. It yields the protein CASSLGLAGGPQETQYF. V is TRBV7-2 and J is TRBJ2-5, with TRBD2 identical over 15 bases. Per the germline V gene, CDR1 is SGHTA and CDR2 is FQGNSA. The V and J ends lost 3 bases and 1 base, in that order; junction bases with no gene match: 3. This CDR3 has 17 amino acids.

The table lists this clonotype with a few counts. This may stem from a read error, because a much larger clone lies one nucleotide away. The J gene is TRBJ2-7, the V gene TRBV2; 10 positions match TRBD1. The V and J ends lost 3 bases and 3 bases, in that order; junction bases with no gene match: 2. From germline, CDR1 is SNHLY and CDR2 FYNNEI. The CDR3 runs to 14 residues. CDR3 amino acids: CASSDWDRGYEQYF. The CDR3 DNA is TGTGCCAGCAGTGACTGGGACAGGGGCTACGAGCAGTACTTC. The whole variable domain, remainder taken from reference TRBV2 and TRBJ2-7, is EPEVTQTPSHQVTQMGQEVILRCVPISNHLYFYWYRQILGQKVEFLVSFYNNEISEKSEIFDDQFSVERPDGSNFTLKIRSTKLEDSAMYFCASSDWDRGYEQYFGPGTRLTVT.

This clonotype occurred once. The V and J genes are TRBV28 and TRBJ1-1; no reliable D call. The length of the CDR3 is 16 residues. Germline V gives CDR1 MDHEN, CDR2 SYDVKM. Trimming took 1 base from V and 0 from J, leaving 12 bases between them. The CDR3 here is CASSLLPTRMNTEAFF. DNA for the CDR3: TGTGCCAGCAGTTTATTGCCGACACGCATGAACACTGAAGCTTTCTTT.

This clonotype has just a few counts. The chain carries TRBV10-3 and TRBJ2-7; D might be TRBD1 (5 bases). Germline CDR1 ENHRY, CDR2 SYGVKD. The CDR3 runs to 16 residues. V was clipped by 2 bases and J by 4 bases, with 18 bases between them. The CDR3: CAISEPRALGSYEQYF. The CDR3 region has the DNA TGTGCCATCAGTGAGCCCAGGGCTTTAGGAAGTTACGAGCAGTACTTC.

About this clonotype: This may be a read error, as it is one base from a much larger clone. This chain uses TRBV20-1 with TRBJ2-2; weak D call: TRBD1 (6 bases). This CDR3 is built from 16 residues. Germline V lookup: CDR1 DFQATT, CDR2 SNEGSKA (reference sequence). CDR3 sequence reads: CSARLQGLPNTGELCF. In nucleotides, the CDR3 is TGCAGTGCTCGTCTCCAGGGGCTACCGAACACCGGGGAGCTGTGTTTT.

V and J are TRBV10-2 and TRBJ1-5; TRBD1 is a possible D gene (6 bases). V was cut by 10 bases and J by 5 bases, with 15 bases left in between. Germline V CDR1 and CDR2: WSHSY, SAAADI. This CDR3 spans 13 amino acids. The CDR3 spells CAIARDKDQPQHF. CDR3 in DNA: TGCGCCATAGCCCGGGACAAAGATCAGCCCCAGCATTTT.

This clonotype was counted many times. The V and J genes are TRBV30 and TRBJ2-7; no clear D gene. Germline values: CDR1 GTSNPN, CDR2 SVGIG (reference sequence). Trimming stripped 1 base from V and 1 base from J, with 8 bases between. The CDR3 length is 13 residues. For the CDR3, the DNA is TGTGCCTGGAGTGGGGTCTTATCCTACGAGCAGTACTTC. Encoded protein: CAWSGVLSYEQYF.

This clonotype was recorded at least ten times. Without the conserved terminal phenylalanine or tryptophan, this CDR3 likely stems from a read error. CDR3 sequence: CASSSLRLQGETQYL. CDR3 coding DNA: TGTGCCAGCAGTTCCCTTAGGCTTCAGGGGGAGACCCAGTACCTC. This sequence joins TRBV6-5 and TRBJ2-5; perhaps TRBD1 as D (6 bases). Per the germline V gene, CDR1 is MNHEY and CDR2 is SVGAGI. V was pared by 4 bases and J by 5 bases, with 17 bases between. The CDR3 consists of 15 residues.

This clonotype has at least ten counts. One end of the junction fails to match germline, which may point to a read error. This sequence joins TRBV2 and TRBJ2-7; 9 bases match TRBD2. The germline V gene encodes CDR1 SNHLY and CDR2 FYNNEI. The CDR3 totals 15 residues. CDR3 nucleotides: TGTGCCAGCAGCGAAGCGGCGGGAGGGCCCTTGGAGCAGTACTTC. Amino acids: CASSEAAGGPLEQYF.

This clonotype was seen ten or more times. This rearrangement joins TRBV4-1 to TRBJ1-2, with D perhaps TRBD1 (6 bases). Germline assignment: CDR1 MGHRA and CDR2 YSYEKL. The CDR3 loop spans 14 amino acids. V lost 1 base to trimming and J lost 3 bases, with 9 bases between them. This CDR3 is CASSQVSGDYGYTF. CDR3 nucleotide sequence: TGCGCCAGCAGCCAAGTTTCAGGGGACTATGGCTACACCTTC.

The table lists this clonotype with many counts. The rearrangement links TRBV4-2 to TRBJ2-7; D gene uncertain. This CDR3 is built from 15 residues. CDR1 and CDR2 from the germline V gene are LGHNA and YNFKEQ. Trimming left V 0 bases short and J 0 bases short, with 9 bases between. This CDR3 reads CASSQDAASSYEQYF. CDR3 bases: TGTGCCAGCAGCCAAGACGCAGCCAGCTCCTACGAGCAGTACTTC.

This clonotype showed up many times. The rearrangement links TRBV12-3 or TRBV12-4 to TRBJ1-5; D unresolved. There are 14 residues in the CDR3. V gave up 6 bases and J gave up 1 base, with 10 bases separating them. In DNA form, the CDR3 reads TGTGCCAGCAGCCTCCAGTGGAGCAATCAGCCCCAGCATTTT. Its translation is CASSLQWSNQPQHF.

This clonotype was seen a handful of times. V is TRBV20-1 and J is TRBJ1-1; D is ambiguous. Trimming cost V 5 bases and J 5 bases, with 18 bases left between them. The V gene's germline CDR1 is DFQATT and CDR2 SNEGSKA (reference sequence). The CDR3 is 14 amino acids. The CDR3 coding sequence is TGCAGTGCTTCTATCGGGCCCCCCGGGACTGAAGCTTTCTTT. This codes for CSASIGPPGTEAFF.

The J gene is TRBJ2-2, the V gene TRBV5-1, with D possibly being TRBD1 or TRBD2 (5 bases each). Germline V gene sequence: CDR1 SGHRS, CDR2 YFSETQ. CDR3 length: 18 residues. V was pared by 4 bases and J by 0 bases, with 19 bases between. For the CDR3, the DNA is TGCGCCAGCAGCCCGTTCGGTTTTGGGGGAGCGAACACCGGGGAGCTGTTTTTT. As protein: CASSPFGFGGANTGELFF.